A selection of T cell receptor beta chains follows, all from one sample in a study of T-cell memory formation after mild COVID-19. Using its own MiXCR run on the 5' RACE reads, TCRdb lists one record per CDR3 protein. Of about 390,000 distinct CDR3 sequences detected, 20% to 25% appear once; the ten largest clones hold around 13%. Sequencing was done on a sample of PBMCs or a T cell subset sorted from them (not recorded which). Receptors originate from an adult woman who had mild COVID-19 (a few samples of this study predate the infection). Cell type and time point are not known. The CDR3 runs from the conserved cysteine through the conserved F or W. The D gene is left open where the match is weak. Expanded clones get a size class; other rows say once, few or many, or leave the size out.

v_gene	j_gene	abundance	d_gene	CDR3nt	CDR3aa
TRBV25-1	TRBJ2-5	few	.	TGTGCCAGCAGCCTCGGGGCACCCCAAGAGACCCAGTACTTC	CASSLGAPQETQYF
TRBV4-3	TRBJ2-7	many	TRBD2	TGCGCCAGCAGCCGAAGAACCCCGAATCATAGCGGGAGTTCCTACGAGCAGTACTTC	CASSRRTPNHSGSSYEQYF
TRBV5-6	TRBJ2-7	.	TRBD2	TGTGCCAGCAGCCGTCAGGGACTAGCGCGGCACGAGCAGTACTTC	CASSRQGLARHEQYF
TRBV7-3	TRBJ2-3	few	TRBD2	TGTGCCAGCAGGGCGCTAGCGGGGGATGCAGATACGCAGTATTTT	CASRALAGDADTQYF
TRBV4-1	TRBJ1-5	few	.	TGCGCCAGCAGCCAAGATCGGGGGGGTCAGCCCCAGCATTTT	CASSQDRGGQPQHF
TRBV20-1	TRBJ2-3	few	.	TGCAGTGCTGGGGACAGCACAGATACGCAGTATTTT	CSAGDSTDTQYF
TRBV12-3/TRBV12-4	TRBJ1-1	few	.	TGTGCCAGCAGCTCTCACAGTACCGCTGAAGCTTTCTTT	CASSSHSTAEAFF
TRBV18	TRBJ2-1	few	TRBD2	TGTGCCAGCTCACCAAGCGGGAGGGCCCTCTACAATGAGCAGTTCTTC	CASSPSGRALYNEQFF
TRBV5-6	TRBJ1-1	few	.	TGTGCCAGCAGTTCCAATATTCGACAGGAGAACACTGAAGCTTTCTTT	CASSSNIRQENTEAFF
TRBV11-3	TRBJ2-1	.	.	TGTGCCAGCAGCTTAGGGTTCTCCAATGAGCAGTTCTTC	CASSLGFSNEQFF
TRBV6-6	TRBJ1-4	.	.	TGTGCCAGCACGCGGGAGGGGGCAACTAATGAAAAACTGTTTTTT	CASTREGATNEKLFF
TRBV7-9	TRBJ2-1	few	.	TGTGCCAGCAGCTTAGTCTCAGCCCATAACGGTAATGAGCAGTTCTTC	CASSLVSAHNGNEQFF
TRBV29-1	TRBJ2-5	few	TRBD2	TGCAGCGTTGTACCAGCGGGGGGAGAGACCCAGTACTTC	CSVVPAGGETQYF
TRBV24-1	TRBJ1-5	.	.	TGTGCCACCAGTGAAAGCAACTATCAGCCCCAGCATTTT	CATSESNYQPQHF
TRBV25-1	TRBJ2-2	few	TRBD1	TGTGCCAGCAGCTTAACACGGGACAGGGGTAACGAAGAGCTGTTTTTT	CASSLTRDRGNEELFF
TRBV7-9	TRBJ2-7	many	TRBD1	TGTGCCAGCAGCGCACTCGACAGGGACACCTACGAGCAGTACTTC	CASSALDRDTYEQYF
TRBV12-3/TRBV12-4	TRBJ2-1	few	TRBD1	TGTGCCAGCAGAACACGGACAGGGGGGAGCTCCTACAATGAGCAGTTCTTC	CASRTRTGGSSYNEQFF
TRBV12-3/TRBV12-4	TRBJ2-1	.	TRBD1	TGTGCCAGCAGCCACGGACAGGGACAATTCAATGAGCAGTTCTTC	CASSHGQGQFNEQFF
TRBV5-5	TRBJ1-2	few	TRBD1	TGTGCCAGCAGCACCCTGGGACAGGGGGCTGTTGGCTACACCTTC	CASSTLGQGAVGYTF
TRBV20-1	TRBJ2-4	.	.	TGCAGTGCTAAGCCGCCTTTGCGGTTCATTCAGTACTTC	CSAKPPLRFIQYF
TRBV5-1	TRBJ2-7	.	TRBD1	TGCGCCAGCAGCTTTCCGGGACAGGGGGCGCGCTTCATCGGGTACGAGCAGTACTTC	CASSFPGQGARFIGYEQYF
TRBV10-3	TRBJ2-3	.	TRBD2	TGTGCCATCAGTGAGCCGGGACTAGCGACAGATACGCAGTATTTT	CAISEPGLATDTQYF
TRBV7-9	TRBJ2-2	.	.	TGTGCCAGCAGCCACCCGGCGTGGGGGAACACCGGGGAGCTGTTTTTT	CASSHPAWGNTGELFF
TRBV4-3	TRBJ2-3	many	TRBD2	TGCGCCAGCAGCCAGGCTGGGACTAGCGGACAGACAGACACAGATACGCAGTATTTT	CASSQAGTSGQTDTDTQYF
TRBV5-1	TRBJ2-7	few	TRBD2	TGCGCCAGCAGCGGCGGGACTAGCGGATTCTACTACGAGCAGTACTTC	CASSGGTSGFYYEQYF
TRBV12-3/TRBV12-4	TRBJ2-5	many	TRBD1	TGTGCCAGCAGTTTATCAGGGGGCCTGGAGACCCAGTACTTC	CASSLSGGLETQYF
TRBV24-1	TRBJ2-3	.	.	TGTGCCACCAGTGATTTGAGGCAGGGAGGAGATACGCAGTATTTT	CATSDLRQGGDTQYF
TRBV5-1	TRBJ2-2	.	.	TGCGCCAGCAGCTTTGGGCAGCCGAACACCGGGGAGCTGTTTTTT	CASSFGQPNTGELFF